This entry lists 20 T cell receptor beta chains sequenced from one sample in a study of T cells in Graves' hyperthyroidism and ophthalmopathy. Amplification of TCR beta CDR3 regions was performed using RNA transcripts as template. Using the HTBI primer set, a first-round RT-PCR was run on the TCR CDR3. A single record per CDR3 protein comes from TCRdb applying MiXCR to the multiplex PCR reads. The sample includes over 200,000 distinct CDR3 sequences, over 15% of them seen just once. The material sequenced was blood. The receptors come from a man in his forties or fifties with Graves' hyperthyroidism.

This clonotype was seen a handful of times. The CDR3 coding sequence is TGTGCCAGCAGTGGGCTACAGGGAATCTATGGCTACACCTTC. Translation: CASSGLQGIYGYTF. The chain combines TRBV2 with TRBJ1-2, with TRBD1 as a possible D gene (6 bases). CDR1 and CDR2 from the germline V gene are SNHLY and FYNNEI. V shed 4 bases and J shed 4 bases, with 13 bases lying between them. The CDR3 has 14 residues.

This chain connects TRBV3-1 to TRBJ2-7; TRBD1 matches at 9 bases. V shed 0 bases, J shed 2 bases, and the junction held 2 bases outside the gene matches. Germline CDR1 reads LGHDT; CDR2 reads YNNKEL (reference sequence). This CDR3 comprises 15 residues. The CDR3 nucleotides read TGTGCCAGCAGCCAAGATGGGACAGGGACCTACGAGCAGTACTTC. Translating it yields CASSQDGTGTYEQYF.

This clonotype was observed a few times. The genes are TRBV6-2 or TRBV6-3 and TRBJ2-5, with a possible D match to TRBD2 (5 bases). V gave up 0 bases and J gave up 7 bases, with 18 bases separating them. Germline loops: CDR1 MNHEY, CDR2 SVGEGT. This CDR3 has 16 amino acids. The CDR3 loop is CASSYSPDSIVGTQYF. In DNA form, the CDR3 reads TGTGCCAGCAGTTACTCGCCGGACTCCATTGTAGGGACCCAGTACTTC.

The chain carries TRBV27 and TRBJ2-2; possibly TRBD2 for D (5 bases). The CDR3 covers 14 residues. V lost 5 bases and J 8 bases, leaving 15 bases between the germline ends. Germline CDR1 and CDR2: MNHEY and SMNVEV (reference sequence). The CDR3 reads CASSVTNSPGELFF. Written as DNA, the CDR3 is TGTGCCAGCAGTGTGACTAACTCCCCGGGGGAGCTGTTTTTT.

This clonotype has a count of ten or more. Mismatch with germline at one junction end may stem from a read error. The J gene is TRBJ2-1, the V gene TRBV12-3 or TRBV12-4, with a tentative D call TRBD2 (5 bases). This CDR3 is built from 13 residues. The DNA for the CDR3 is TGTGCCAGCAGTTTAGGGGAGTACGAGGGAGCGGTCTTC. This encodes CASSLGEYEGAVF.

The rearrangement joins TRBV20-1 to TRBJ2-5, with 9 nucleotides matching TRBD2. The CDR3 runs 13 residues. V was clipped by 4 bases and J by 4 bases; unmatched bases: 4. In germline, CDR1 is DFQATT, CDR2 SNEGSKA (reference sequence). This CDR3 is CSAKREDVETQYF. The CDR3 DNA reads TGCAGTGCTAAGCGGGAGGACGTAGAGACCCAGTACTTC.

The chain has TRBV14 and TRBJ2-6; D gene unclear. V gave up 0 bases and J gave up 2 bases, with 2 bases separating them. The CDR3 has 14 amino acids. CDR1 is SGHDN, CDR2 FVKESK, per germline. The CDR3 region has the DNA TGTGCCAGCAGCCAAGAGGCTGGGGCCAACGTCCTGACTTTC. It specifies CASSQEAGANVLTF.

Many counts were recorded for this clonotype. The chain recombines TRBV12-3 or TRBV12-4 with TRBJ2-3; no firm D call. This CDR3 is 10 amino acids long. V dropped 6 bases and J dropped 6 bases, with 4 bases sitting between them. In nucleotides, the CDR3 is TGTGCCAGCAGGGGGGATACGCAGTATTTT. This encodes CASRGDTQYF.

The chain uses TRBV9 and TRBJ1-2, with 9 positions matching TRBD1. Germline V gene data show CDR1 as SGDLS and CDR2 as YYNGEE. This CDR3 contains 14 residues. The ends lost 7 bases at V and 5 bases at J; junction bases unmatched: 9. The DNA of the CDR3 is TGTGCCAGCGGGGGACAGGGCGTTTATTATGGCTACACCTTC. This translates into CASGGQGVYYGYTF.

This clonotype was seen ten or more times. The chain recombines TRBV28 with TRBJ2-7, with 8 bases identical to TRBD1. Germline V CDR1 and CDR2: MDHEN, SYDVKM. CDR3 length equals 14 residues. The V and J ends lost 6 bases and 2 bases, in that order; junction bases with no gene match: 6. The DNA of the CDR3 is TGTGCCAGCAGCTCAGGGGGCGATCCCTACGAGCAGTACTTC. Residues: CASSSGGDPYEQYF.

The chain employs TRBV9 and TRBJ1-1, with a possible D match to TRBD1 (5 bases). The V end lost 0 bases, the J end lost 1 base, and 10 bases lay between the germline ends. The CDR3 runs 15 residues. CDR1 and CDR2 from the germline V gene are SGDLS and YYNGEE. CDR3 loop: CASSVVGQPNTEAFF. CDR3 coding DNA: TGTGCCAGCAGCGTAGTCGGACAACCGAACACTGAAGCTTTCTTT.

The chain joins TRBV6-2 or TRBV6-3 to TRBJ2-5; a weak D match, TRBD2 (7 bases). The CDR3 loop spans 15 amino acids. Germline lookup yields CDR1 MNHEY and CDR2 SVGEGT. The V gene lost 10 bases and the J gene lost 4 bases, with 22 bases spanning the gap. CDR3 region: CATQRGGGPGETQYF. In DNA form, the CDR3 reads TGTGCCACCCAGAGAGGGGGAGGGCCCGGAGAGACCCAGTACTTC.

This clonotype was seen repeatedly, ten times or more. The V and J genes are TRBV5-6 and TRBJ2-3; 7 nucleotides align to TRBD2. V gave up 7 bases and J gave up 6 bases; unmatched junction bases: 11. CDR3 length equals 14 residues. Germline V CDR1 and CDR2: SGHDT, YYEEEE. CDR3 nucleotide sequence: TGTGCCAGCGCCTTTTTGCGGGAGCGGGATACGCAGTATTTT. Its translation is CASAFLRERDTQYF. Full variable domain (rest looked up from reference TRBV5-6 and TRBJ2-3): DAGVTQSPTHLIKTRGQQVTLRCSPKSGHDTVSWYQQALGQGPQFIFQYYEEEERQRGNFPDRFSGHQFPNYSSELNVNALLLGDSALYLCASAFLRERDTQYFGPGTRLTVL.

At least ten counts were recorded for this clonotype. The rearrangement joins TRBV28 to TRBJ1-1, with TRBD1 as a possible D gene (5 bases). The CDR3 has 14 residues. The germline gives CDR1 MDHEN, CDR2 SYDVKM. V lost 6 bases to trimming and J lost 3 bases, with 14 bases between them. CDR3 DNA: TGTGCCAGCAGACCAGACAGAGAGTACACTGAAGCTTTCTTT. Translation gives CASRPDREYTEAFF.

In its sample, this clonotype was seen many times. Here the CDR3 DNA reads TGTGCCAGCAGGGACACAGATACGCAGTATTTT. This encodes CASRDTDTQYF. V gene TRBV11-2 combines with J gene TRBJ2-3, with unresolved D. Germline CDR1 reads SGHAT; CDR2 reads FQNNGV. Between the trimmed V and J ends, which lost 6 bases and 2 bases, there was a span of 3 bases. CDR3 size: 11 residues.

This clonotype was seen repeatedly, ten times or more. The rearrangement uses TRBV24-1 and TRBJ2-1; TRBD1 matches at 10 bases. There are 17 residues in the CDR3. Germline assignment: CDR1 KGHDR and CDR2 SFDVKD. J gave up 2 bases and V 3 bases, and 6 bases lay outside the gene matches. The CDR3 spells CATSDPGTGVTYNEQFF. The CDR3 bases are TGTGCCACCAGTGATCCAGGGACAGGGGTCACCTACAATGAGCAGTTCTTC.

This clonotype was detected ten times or more. The gene calls are TRBV12-3 or TRBV12-4 and TRBJ2-3, with D perhaps matching TRBD2 (5 bases). V lost 7 bases and J 2 bases, leaving 13 bases between the germline ends. There are 14 residues in the CDR3. DNA for the CDR3: TGTGCCAGCACCCTCAAGGGAGACACAGATACGCAGTATTTT. Protein: CASTLKGDTDTQYF.

This clonotype turned up a few times. The genes are TRBV10-3 and TRBJ2-3; no reliable D call. The CDR3 spans 13 residues. Deletions cut 3 bases from V and 7 bases from J, with 11 bases between. Germline lookup yields CDR1 ENHRY and CDR2 SYGVKD. CDR3 residues: CAISERADNTQYF. The CDR3 coding sequence is TGTGCCATCAGTGAAAGGGCCGACAATACGCAGTATTTT.

The sample holds many counts of this clonotype. The chain employs TRBV3-1 and TRBJ2-1; maybe TRBD2 (6 bases). This CDR3 comprises 11 residues. V was shortened by 1 base and J by 15 bases, with 10 bases between the two germline ends. The germline CDR1 and CDR2 sequences are LGHDT and YNNKEL (reference sequence). The CDR3 here is CASSQVGSLFF. DNA for the CDR3: TGTGCCAGCAGCCAAGTCGGGAGTCTGTTCTTC.

The V gene is TRBV5-1, the J gene TRBJ2-7; TRBD2 matches 9 bases. Germline V lookup: CDR1 SGHRS, CDR2 YFSETQ. Trimming cost V 3 bases and J 2 bases; bases outside gene matches: 21. The CDR3 contains 20 residues. DNA for the CDR3: TGCGCCAGCAGCTCGGGGTATGGCAGGCTAATAGCGGGAGACCCCTACGAGCAGTACTTC. As protein: CASSSGYGRLIAGDPYEQYF.